This is a list of T cell receptor beta chains from one sample in a study of blood T cells in healthy people across ages. TCRdb fed the 5' RACE reads into MiXCR, producing one record per CDR3 protein. Of hundreds of thousands of distinct CDR3 sequences in the sample, around three fifths were seen once. Sequenced: blood. The receptors originated from a man aged 60 to 75 in good health. CDR3s include the opening cysteine and the closing phenylalanine or tryptophan. Fields, in order: D gene, clone size, J gene, V gene, CDR3 protein, CDR3 DNA. D genes are given only for firm matches. Expanded clones are given a class, and other clones once, few, many or no size at all.

TRBD2 | - | TRBJ2-2 | TRBV5-1 | CASSFSGSNTGELFF | TGCGCCAGCAGCTTTAGCGGGTCCAACACCGGGGAGCTGTTTTTT
TRBD1 | many | TRBJ2-7 | TRBV10-3 | CAISESGGQGSSYEQYF | TGTGCCATCAGTGAGTCAGGGGGACAGGGAAGCTCCTACGAGCAGTACTTC
TRBD2 | - | TRBJ2-3 | TRBV12-3/TRBV12-4 | CASSGLALRTDTQYF | TGTGCCAGCAGCGGACTAGCGCTACGCACAGATACGCAGTATTTT
- | once | TRBJ2-3 | TRBV11-2 | CASSPRWGEDTQYF | TGTGCCAGCAGTCCCCGGTGGGGAGAAGATACGCAGTATTTT
- | - | TRBJ2-2 | TRBV4-2 | CASSQRRLQGLSTGELFF | TGTGCCAGCAGCCAAAGGAGGCTACAGGGCCTGAGCACCGGGGAGCTGTTTTTT
- | - | TRBJ1-2 | TRBV7-2 | CASSLVAGDANYGYTF | TGTGCCAGCAGCTTAGTCGCAGGGGATGCTAACTATGGCTACACCTTC
- | once | TRBJ2-7 | TRBV15 | CATSRDRTEYEQYF | TGTGCCACCAGCAGAGATAGAACAGAGTACGAGCAGTACTTC
- | - | TRBJ2-3 | TRBV12-3/TRBV12-4 | CASTHTNTQYF | TGTGCCAGCACCCACACTAATACGCAGTATTTT
- | - | TRBJ2-3 | TRBV25-1 | CASSRAGADTQYF | TGTGCCAGCAGTAGGGCAGGGGCAGATACGCAGTATTTT
TRBD1 | - | TRBJ2-7 | TRBV7-9 | CASSPATGQVEQYF | TGTGCCAGCAGCCCTGCGACGGGACAGGTCGAGCAGTACTTC
TRBD2 | - | TRBJ2-6 | TRBV5-1 | CASSSSGGAGANVLTF | TGCGCCAGCAGTTCTAGCGGGGGGGCCGGGGCCAACGTCCTGACTTTC
- | - | TRBJ2-7 | TRBV6-1 | CASTKGGLYEQYF | TGTGCCAGCACCAAGGGGGGGTTGTACGAGCAGTACTTC
TRBD2 | once | TRBJ2-5 | TRBV2 | CARGVAGGLKTQYF | TGTGCCAGGGGAGTAGCGGGGGGGTTGAAGACCCAGTACTTC
- | once | TRBJ1-4 | TRBV12-3/TRBV12-4 | CASRRSTAGSKLFF | TGTGCCAGCAGACGATCGACAGCTGGATCCAAACTGTTTTTT
TRBD1 | - | TRBJ1-5 | TRBV24-1 | CATSDSRQGAWQPQHF | TGTGCCACCAGTGATTCCAGACAGGGGGCTTGGCAGCCCCAGCATTTT
- | - | TRBJ2-7 | TRBV5-1 | CASRAQDEQYF | TGCGCCAGCAGGGCACAGGACGAGCAGTACTTC
- | - | TRBJ1-5 | TRBV28 | CAIQRDPGQPQHF | TGTGCCATCCAAAGGGACCCCGGGCAGCCCCAGCATTTT
TRBD1 | - | TRBJ1-2 | TRBV6-5 | CASSYFGQGAGGYTF | TGTGCCAGCAGTTATTTCGGACAGGGGGCTGGTGGCTACACCTTC
- | - | TRBJ2-1 | TRBV2 | CASSEALGLVHNEQFF | TGTGCCAGCAGTGAAGCGCTAGGCTTAGTCCACAATGAGCAGTTCTTC
- | once | TRBJ1-4 | TRBV7-9 | CASSLAGGRGHGKLFF | TGTGCCAGCAGCTTAGCGGGGGGCAGGGGCCATGGAAAACTGTTTTTT
- | once | TRBJ2-1 | TRBV7-6 | CASSPTGPTQGNEQFF | TGTGCCAGCAGTCCTACAGGGCCCACACAGGGCAATGAGCAGTTCTTC
- | - | TRBJ2-1 | TRBV5-1 | CASSLVGLAGPYNEQFF | TGCGCCAGCAGCTTGGTAGGCCTAGCAGGCCCCTACAATGAGCAGTTCTTC
- | - | TRBJ2-5 | TRBV9 | CASSVEVGQETQYF | TGTGCCAGCAGCGTAGAGGTGGGCCAAGAGACCCAGTACTTC